These T cell receptor beta chains were read from a single sample in a study of T-cell reconstitution after alpha-beta-depleted transplantation in children. TCRdb reprocessed the PCR reads via MiXCR and lists one record per CDR3 protein. The sample carries over 150,000 distinct CDR3 sequences, approximately 6.3% recorded once. Sequencing was performed on PBMCs, taken before TCRalphabeta/CD19-depleted stem cell transplant. The receptors derive from a boy between 2 and 15 years old with acute lymphoblastic leukemia, due to receive a stem cell transplant. CDR3s include the opening cysteine and the closing phenylalanine or tryptophan.

v_call cdr3_aa
TRBV30 CAWDLDRRGARELFF
TRBV6-5 CASSYLAGASTDTQYF
TRBV3-1 CASSQFLGGGSNSPLHF
TRBV12-3/TRBV12-4 CASSFSPLGNTEAFF
TRBV7-2 CASSSVWWRGTDTQYF
TRBV6-2/TRBV6-3 CASSLRQHTGELFF
TRBV7-8 CASSTGGETQYF
TRBV20-1 CSAGTLRETQYF
TRBV28 CASSLGSVRYEQYF
TRBV25-1 CASSESLGYTF
TRBV6-5 CASSYDRGNTEAFF
TRBV12-3/TRBV12-4 CASSDWETQYF
TRBV2 CASRTDPQGSPLHF
TRBV28 CASSLPLLGGLTEAFF
TRBV7-2 CASSLSGSIPGNIQYF
TRBV6-1 CASSEGRGGADTQYF
TRBV29-1 CSVELTATGELFF
TRBV7-2 CASSFSGTYEQYF
TRBV5-1 CASSGSPSGGYQETQYF
TRBV6-2/TRBV6-3 CASKVWAEDTQYF
TRBV6-1 CASTPGGRNYGYTF
TRBV12-3/TRBV12-4 CASCLSGGGTDTQYF
TRBV20-1 CSARTGTGVQPQHF
TRBV6-1 CASSEVGRANQPQHF
TRBV13 CASSPGQGNEQYF
TRBV10-2 CASSDPASYEQYF
TRBV4-3 CASSQDFGGLAGRNEQYF
TRBV28 CASSPPRETQYF
TRBV28 CASSSRGWGKAAPLHF
TRBV7-9 CASSGWTGDNSPLHF
TRBV14 CASSQLGTEAFF
TRBV7-2 CASSLGWDRAFYEQYF
TRBV20-1 CSARRTGEGYEQYF
TRBV20-1 CSASVRAYEQYF
TRBV12-3/TRBV12-4 CASSSGLTKRVQFF
TRBV6-2/TRBV6-3 CASRLGTVNTEAFF
TRBV6-1 CASGPGRDHYGYTF
TRBV20-1 CSVSTSGYEQYF
TRBV29-1 CSVDGTGGRETQYF
TRBV24-1 CATSDSRDTGELFF
TRBV29-1 CSAKDREGGELFF
TRBV20-1 CSASPIGSGANVLTF
TRBV18 CASSTTQGYYGYTF
TRBV4-3 CASSQGPHSGELFF
TRBV5-1 CASSFNSNNEQFF
TRBV7-2 CASSSSGVEQYF
TRBV14 CASSRTTLRGGYTF
TRBV6-1 CASSEPPKRQGGGYTF
TRBV14 CASSQDTETQYF
TRBV28 CASSSRAPGQGYEQYF
TRBV6-1 CASSPRGETYEQYF
TRBV5-1 CASSGRDSGGVSYNEQFF
TRBV2 CATGGGLSYEQYF
TRBV7-2 CASSLVPGLASYNEQFF
TRBV20-1 CSATGQDYYEQYF